Listed below are T cell receptor beta chains from one sample, sequenced in a study of blood T cell repertoires in COVID-19. The assay was immunoSEQ multiplex PCR, and TCRdb's table has in-frame clones only and misses some. The sample consists of 84,000 or so clones, 80% to 90% of them appearing once. Input material: peripheral blood. The receptors here all came from a woman at least 80 years old with acute or convalescent COVID-19. Both conserved end residues are part of each CDR3. D genes are given only for firm matches. Size is omitted from some rows. Given values are once, few, many or a class for expanded clones.

clone_size	j_call	v_call	d_call	cdr3_aa	cdr3_nt
-	TRBJ1-1	TRBV6-2/TRBV6-3	TRBD1	CASSSRTGNTEAFF	TGTGCCAGCAGTTCTCGGACAGGGAACACTGAAGCTTTCTTT
-	TRBJ2-2	TRBV2	TRBD2	CASGGGGMTGELFF	TGTGCCAGCGGCGGCGGGGGGATGACCGGGGAGCTGTTTTTT
-	TRBJ1-1	TRBV11-2	-	CASSLVPGPYEAFF	TGTGCCAGCAGCTTAGTTCCAGGGCCATATGAAGCTTTCTTT
-	TRBJ1-2	TRBV14	-	CASSQGSGDYGYTF	TGTGCCAGCAGCCAAGGTTCGGGGGACTATGGCTACACCTTC
-	TRBJ2-5	TRBV19	TRBD1	CASRLTGRSEAQYF	TGTGCCAGTAGGTTGACAGGGCGCTCTGAGGCCCAGTACTTC
few	TRBJ2-1	TRBV7-2	TRBD1	CASSPGTEYNEQFF	TGTGCCAGCAGCCCTGGGACAGAGTACAATGAGCAGTTCTTC
-	TRBJ2-4	TRBV3-1/TRBV3-2	-	CASSQEGAATKNIQYF	TGTGCCAGCAGCCAAGAAGGGGCTGCCACCAAAAACATTCAGTACTTC
-	TRBJ1-1	TRBV20-1	TRBD1	CSAQRGGEAFF	TGCAGTGCTCAGAGAGGGGGCGAAGCTTTCTTT
-	TRBJ2-2	TRBV6-5	-	CASSYGPGELFF	TGTGCCAGCAGTTACGGCCCCGGGGAGCTGTTTTTT
few	TRBJ1-1	TRBV4-1	TRBD1	CASSLLPLQGTEAFF	TGCGCCAGCAGCCTCTTACCTTTACAGGGGACTGAAGCTTTCTTT
-	TRBJ2-3	TRBV30	-	CAWSLKTGRSDTQYF	TGTGCCTGGAGTTTGAAGACAGGGAGGTCAGATACGCAGTATTTT
few	TRBJ2-1	TRBV5-1	TRBD1	CASRRLTGTAIVNEQFF	TGCGCCAGCAGGCGACTAACCGGGACAGCTATAGTCAATGAGCAGTTCTTC
-	TRBJ2-2	TRBV11-2	-	CASSIYQGNTGELFF	TGTGCCAGCAGCATCTATCAGGGAAACACCGGGGAGCTGTTTTTT
-	TRBJ1-6	TRBV30	-	CAWSEIPSSYNSPLHF	TGTGCCTGGAGTGAGATCCCTAGCTCCTATAATTCACCCCTCCACTTT
-	TRBJ2-3	TRBV7-8	-	CASSPDGTHTDTQYF	TGTGCCAGCAGCCCCGACGGGACACACACAGATACGCAGTATTTT
-	TRBJ1-6	TRBV6-5	TRBD1	CASGTAYNSPLHF	TGTGCCAGCGGGACAGCGTATAATTCACCCCTCCACTTT
-	TRBJ1-6	TRBV21-1	-	CASAGGFDNSPLHF	TGTGCCAGTGCGGGGGGCTTTGATAATTCACCCCTCCACTTT
-	TRBJ2-1	TRBV9	-	CASSVDVGARYNEQFF	TGTGCCAGCAGCGTAGATGTGGGCGCTCGGTACAATGAGCAGTTCTTC
-	TRBJ2-7	TRBV28	-	CASTNLLGGYEQYF	TGTGCCAGCACCAATCTATTAGGGGGCTACGAGCAGTACTTC
-	TRBJ2-2	TRBV19	TRBD1	CASSIQGANTGELFF	TGTGCCAGTAGTATTCAGGGGGCGAACACCGGGGAGCTGTTTTTT
-	TRBJ1-3	TRBV28	-	CASIEGGSGNTIYF	TGTGCCAGCATAGAGGGTGGGTCTGGAAACACCATATATTTT
-	TRBJ1-5	TRBV4-2	TRBD1	CASSQETGVGPQHF	TGTGCCAGCAGCCAAGAAACAGGGGTAGGGCCCCAGCATTTT
-	TRBJ1-6	TRBV7-3	-	CASSAGSYNSPLHF	TGTGCCAGCAGCGCCGGGTCTTATAATTCACCCCTCCACTTT
-	TRBJ2-1	TRBV11-3	TRBD2	CASSLRALAGGSYNEQFF	TGTGCCAGCAGCTTAAGAGCCTTAGCGGGGGGGTCCTACAATGAGCAGTTCTTC
-	TRBJ1-2	TRBV29-1	TRBD1	CSVESSTGGAGYTF	TGCAGCGTTGAAAGTAGCACAGGGGGCGCGGGCTACACCTTC
-	TRBJ1-2	TRBV30	-	CAWRAEHGYTF	TGTGCCTGGAGGGCCGAACACGGCTACACCTTC
once	TRBJ2-3	TRBV20-1	-	CSADNTDTQYF	TGCAGTGCTGACAACACAGATACGCAGTATTTT
-	TRBJ1-2	TRBV7-9	-	CASSPRPAVSEGYTF	TGTGCCAGCAGCCCGAGGCCGGCTGTAAGTGAAGGCTACACCTTC
-	TRBJ1-5	TRBV12-5	TRBD1	CASGSRDSYSNQPQHF	TGTGCTAGTGGTTCCCGGGACAGCTATAGCAATCAGCCCCAGCATTTT